The rows below give T cell receptor beta chains drawn from one sample of a study of cytomegalovirus exposure and HLA in healthy donors. Assay used: immunoSEQ multiplex PCR; TCRdb lists only in-frame clones, some missing. Here the sample spans about 140,000 clones, under 90% being singletons. Sequenced material: PBMCs. The receptors originated from a man aged 35 to 55 in good health and CMV-seronegative. Each CDR3 is given without its conserved first and last residue. D genes are given only for firm matches. The size entry is marked missing in some rows and otherwise reads once, few, many or a size class.

j_gene: TRBJ1-3; d_gene: TRBD1; abundance: few; v_gene: TRBV7-2; CDR3aa: ASTGTAAGNTIY
j_gene: TRBJ1-2; d_gene: TRBD1; abundance: few; v_gene: TRBV4-1; CDR3aa: ASSQPTGGQGYT
j_gene: TRBJ1-1; d_gene: -; abundance: -; v_gene: TRBV25-1; CDR3aa: ASWDTWNTEAF
j_gene: TRBJ2-2; d_gene: TRBD1; abundance: -; v_gene: TRBV18; CDR3aa: ASSPAGTGRNTGELF
j_gene: TRBJ2-1; d_gene: TRBD2; abundance: -; v_gene: TRBV7-3; CDR3aa: ASSPGRNEQF
j_gene: TRBJ1-1; d_gene: -; abundance: -; v_gene: TRBV18; CDR3aa: ASSPKTGNLGAF
j_gene: TRBJ2-7; d_gene: -; abundance: -; v_gene: TRBV25-1; CDR3aa: ASSPSPGYEQY
j_gene: TRBJ2-7; d_gene: -; abundance: -; v_gene: TRBV11-3; CDR3aa: ASSAYREPYEQY
j_gene: -; d_gene: TRBD1; abundance: -; v_gene: TRBV18; CDR3aa: ASSTRTGYEQY
j_gene: TRBJ1-5; d_gene: -; abundance: once; v_gene: TRBV30; CDR3aa: AWSVSVPREGNQPQH
j_gene: TRBJ2-7; d_gene: TRBD1; abundance: once; v_gene: TRBV27; CDR3aa: ASSYRGREGEQY
j_gene: TRBJ2-2; d_gene: -; abundance: once; v_gene: TRBV2; CDR3aa: ASSDPGGHGELF
j_gene: TRBJ1-2; d_gene: -; abundance: -; v_gene: TRBV19; CDR3aa: ASSIYQTTTHGYT
j_gene: TRBJ2-3; d_gene: -; abundance: -; v_gene: TRBV25-1; CDR3aa: ASSGRGTDTQY
j_gene: TRBJ1-1; d_gene: -; abundance: few; v_gene: TRBV14; CDR3aa: ASSQDPQGKAEAF
j_gene: TRBJ2-1; d_gene: -; abundance: -; v_gene: TRBV29-1; CDR3aa: SVVNPTSDNEQF
j_gene: TRBJ1-1; d_gene: -; abundance: -; v_gene: TRBV10-3; CDR3aa: AISETGRRPEAF
j_gene: TRBJ1-1; d_gene: -; abundance: few; v_gene: TRBV5-4; CDR3aa: ASSLDLAEAF
j_gene: TRBJ2-4; d_gene: -; abundance: -; v_gene: TRBV6-1; CDR3aa: ASSEVTDLAKNIQY
j_gene: TRBJ1-1; d_gene: -; abundance: -; v_gene: TRBV9; CDR3aa: ASSVSTGKAF
j_gene: TRBJ1-4; d_gene: -; abundance: -; v_gene: TRBV25-1; CDR3aa: ASMGAGFEKLF
j_gene: TRBJ1-1; d_gene: -; abundance: few; v_gene: TRBV7-3; CDR3aa: ASSSGGGNTEAF
j_gene: TRBJ1-5; d_gene: TRBD1; abundance: -; v_gene: TRBV30; CDR3aa: AWREGQLSNQPQH
j_gene: -; d_gene: TRBD1; abundance: -; v_gene: TRBV7-9; CDR3aa: ASSSPQGRNTYEQY
j_gene: TRBJ2-5; d_gene: TRBD2; abundance: -; v_gene: TRBV2; CDR3aa: ASTLAGVKETQY
j_gene: TRBJ2-7; d_gene: TRBD1; abundance: -; v_gene: TRBV5-1; CDR3aa: ASSGGTGPLYEQY
j_gene: TRBJ1-6; d_gene: -; abundance: -; v_gene: TRBV28; CDR3aa: ASSSQDSPLH
j_gene: TRBJ2-4; d_gene: -; abundance: -; v_gene: TRBV7-2; CDR3aa: ASSYLNRRTQGNIQY
j_gene: TRBJ2-5; d_gene: -; abundance: -; v_gene: TRBV7-8; CDR3aa: ASSFGGQNQETQY
j_gene: TRBJ2-4; d_gene: TRBD1; abundance: -; v_gene: TRBV27; CDR3aa: ASSRDRVAKNIQY
j_gene: TRBJ1-3; d_gene: -; abundance: -; v_gene: TRBV9; CDR3aa: ASSPPPRDSGNTIY
j_gene: TRBJ1-5; d_gene: -; abundance: -; v_gene: TRBV6-1; CDR3aa: ASSDPRVENQPQH
j_gene: TRBJ2-1; d_gene: -; abundance: -; v_gene: TRBV19; CDR3aa: ASRTGGVTSYNEQF
j_gene: TRBJ1-1; d_gene: TRBD1; abundance: few; v_gene: TRBV6-5; CDR3aa: ASRHRQGAHTEAF
j_gene: TRBJ1-2; d_gene: -; abundance: -; v_gene: TRBV19; CDR3aa: ASSMLAAWGYT
j_gene: TRBJ1-5; d_gene: TRBD1; abundance: -; v_gene: TRBV6-1; CDR3aa: ASREGQGANQPQH
j_gene: TRBJ2-3; d_gene: TRBD2; abundance: -; v_gene: TRBV28; CDR3aa: ASSLWTSGGVPDTQY
j_gene: TRBJ2-7; d_gene: -; abundance: -; v_gene: TRBV6-6; CDR3aa: ASSSRAGSASH
j_gene: TRBJ2-7; d_gene: TRBD1; abundance: -; v_gene: TRBV4-3; CDR3aa: ASSQDNYRGTYEQY
j_gene: TRBJ1-5; d_gene: -; abundance: few; v_gene: TRBV18; CDR3aa: ASSPGTHSNQPQH
j_gene: TRBJ1-1; d_gene: -; abundance: -; v_gene: TRBV5-1; CDR3aa: ASSLSGSNTEAF
j_gene: TRBJ2-7; d_gene: TRBD2; abundance: -; v_gene: TRBV7-7; CDR3aa: ASSPSGGFSYEQY